This T cell receptor beta chain was captured by sequencing in a study of blood T cells in healthy people across ages. Trimming shortened V by 7 bases and J by 3 bases, and 15 bases separated the two germline ends. The CDR3 consists of 14 residues. CDR1 and CDR2 (germline): MNHNY, SVGAGI (reference sequence). Using a J-beta primer mix together with a sample-barcoded 5' primer, a second PCR was run for about 7 to 12 cycles. TCRdb recomputed calls from the 5' RACE reads with MiXCR, one row per CDR3 protein. The sample has 920,000 or so distinct CDR3 sequences; under 45% are singletons. The specimen sequenced was blood. The clonotype was recovered from a woman in her fifties or sixties in good health. The chain is built from TRBV6-6 and TRBJ2-5, with D perhaps given as TRBD1 or TRBD2 (5 bases each). The CDR3 loop is CASMAGSRKETQYF. The CDR3 DNA follows: TGTGCCAGCATGGCAGGGAGTCGCAAAGAGACCCAGTACTTC.